This entry lists 3 T cell receptor beta chains sequenced from one sample in a study of early T cells in non-severe SARS-CoV-2 infection. TCRdb recomputed calls from the 5' RACE reads with MiXCR, one row per CDR3 protein. The data show some 81,000 distinct CDR3 sequences, around 9.9% seen once. Specimen: whole blood. These receptors were obtained from an adult who was a healthcare worker with PCR-confirmed SARS-CoV-2 infection or an uninfected control (not recorded which).

Many counts were recorded for this clonotype. The chain employs TRBV11-2 and TRBJ2-3; D is perhaps TRBD2 (5 bases). CDR3 length: 13 residues. From germline, CDR1 is SGHAT and CDR2 FQNNGV. V lost 5 bases and J lost 2, with 8 bases in between. The DNA of the CDR3 is TGTGCCAGCAGCCGAGGGAACACAGATACGCAGTATTTT. Protein: CASSRGNTDTQYF. Variable domain in full (rest from reference TRBV11-2 and TRBJ2-3): EAGVAQSPRYKIIEKRQSVAFWCNPISGHATLYWYQQILGQGPKLLIQFQNNGVVDDSQLPKDRFSAERLKGVDSTLKIQPAKLEDSAVYLCASSRGNTDTQYFGPGTRLTVL.

There are many counts of this clonotype. The J gene is TRBJ1-2, the V gene TRBV6-2 or TRBV6-3, with D tentatively TRBD1 (5 bases). The V and J ends lost 6 bases and 6 bases respectively, with 17 bases between them. The CDR3 contains 14 residues. Germline CDR1 MNHEY, CDR2 SVGEGT. The CDR3 loop is CASSPLGGANGYTF. CDR3 bases: TGTGCCAGCAGCCCACTTGGGGGTGCGAATGGCTACACCTTC.

In this sample, this clonotype turned up many times. This sequence joins TRBV5-4 and TRBJ2-1, with 8 bases matching TRBD2. V trimming: 4 bases; J trimming: 2 bases; junction bases outside the gene matches: 8. The CDR3 runs to 16 residues. Germline loops: CDR1 SGHNT, CDR2 YYREEE (reference sequence). For the CDR3, the DNA is TGTGCCAGCAGCCTGAGCGGGAGTCGGACCTACAATGAGCAGTTCTTC. Encoded protein: CASSLSGSRTYNEQFF. The full variable domain, rest sourced from reference TRBV5-4 and TRBJ2-1, is ETGVTQSPTHLIKTRGQQVTLRCSSQSGHNTVSWYQQALGQGPQFIFQYYREEENGRGNFPPRFSGLQFPNYSSELNVNALELDDSALYLCASSLSGSRTYNEQFFGPGTRLTVL.